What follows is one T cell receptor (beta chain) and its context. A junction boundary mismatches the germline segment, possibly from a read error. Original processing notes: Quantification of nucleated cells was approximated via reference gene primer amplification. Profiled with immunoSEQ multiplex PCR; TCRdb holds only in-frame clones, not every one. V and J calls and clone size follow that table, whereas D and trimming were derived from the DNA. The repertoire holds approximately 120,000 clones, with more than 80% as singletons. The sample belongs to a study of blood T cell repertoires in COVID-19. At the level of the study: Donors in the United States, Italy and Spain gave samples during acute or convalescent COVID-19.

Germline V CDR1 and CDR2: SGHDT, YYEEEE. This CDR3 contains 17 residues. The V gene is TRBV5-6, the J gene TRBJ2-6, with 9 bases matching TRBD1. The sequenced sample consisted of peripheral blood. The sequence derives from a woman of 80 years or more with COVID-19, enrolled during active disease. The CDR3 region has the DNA TGTGCCAGCACCCAGGGACAGGGCTACTCTGGGGCCAGCGTCCTGACTTTC. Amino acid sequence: CASTQGQGYSGASVLTF.